A selection of T cell receptor beta chains follows, all from one sample in a study of regulatory T cells in long-lasting Graves disease. TCRdb called the multiplex PCR reads again in MiXCR, with one record for every CDR3 protein. This sample yields hundreds of thousands of distinct CDR3 sequences, of which around 20% are seen a single time; about 7.8% belongs to the top ten. Here the sequenced sample was peripheral blood mononuclear cells (PBMCs), taken when the disease was refractory, from a patient treated with antithyroid drugs. The receptors were gathered from a female donor with Graves disease. The CDR3 runs from the conserved cysteine through the conserved F or W. Fields, in order: V gene, D gene, J gene, clone size, CDR3 protein, CDR3 DNA. A D gene is named only where the DNA matches it firmly. Clone size is shown for a subset of rows, as once, few, many or a class of expanded clone.

V: TRBV28
D: TRBD1
J: TRBJ2-7
size: many
CDR3: CASSPSRQGSYEQYF
DNA: TGTGCCAGCAGTCCATCGCGACAGGGTTCCTACGAGCAGTACTTC

V: TRBV27
D: TRBD2
J: TRBJ2-7
size: many
CDR3: CASKISGMSSYEQYF
DNA: TGTGCCAGCAAGATTAGCGGGATGAGCTCCTACGAGCAGTACTTC

V: TRBV29-1
D: -
J: TRBJ1-1
size: few
CDR3: CSAGAEAFF
DNA: TGCAGCGCTGGGGCTGAAGCTTTCTTT

V: TRBV19
D: -
J: TRBJ2-6
size: -
CDR3: CASRRRSGANVLTF
DNA: TGTGCCAGTAGGCGTAGGTCTGGGGCCAACGTCCTGACTTTC

V: TRBV20-1
D: TRBD1
J: TRBJ1-2
size: many
CDR3: CSASRQGGYGYTF
DNA: TGCAGTGCTAGCCGCCAGGGGGGCTATGGCTACACCTTC

V: TRBV6-1
D: -
J: TRBJ1-6
size: many
CDR3: CASSQVLQGSYNSPLHF
DNA: TGTGCCAGCAGCCAGGTCCTCCAGGGTTCCTATAATTCACCCCTCCACTTT

V: TRBV30
D: TRBD1
J: TRBJ2-2
size: -
CDR3: CAWTGTGTVVPGELFF
DNA: TGTGCCTGGACCGGGACAGGGACTGTAGTTCCCGGGGAGCTGTTTTTT

V: TRBV7-2
D: -
J: TRBJ1-5
size: few
CDR3: CASSFSGSIKIQHF
DNA: TGTGCCAGCAGCTTCTCAGGGTCAATTAAAATCCAGCATTTT

V: TRBV7-8
D: TRBD2
J: TRBJ2-1
size: once
CDR3: CASSLGGDRNEQFF
DNA: TGTGCCAGCAGCTTGGGGGGGGACCGCAATGAGCAGTTCTTC

V: TRBV20-1
D: -
J: TRBJ1-6
size: many
CDR3: CSARAASGTNSPLHF
DNA: TGCAGTGCTAGAGCGGCATCGGGTACGAATTCACCCCTCCACTTT

V: TRBV7-2
D: -
J: TRBJ1-2
size: many
CDR3: CASRATGTVANYGYTF
DNA: TGTGCCAGCAGGGCTACCGGGACGGTAGCTAACTATGGCTACACCTTC

V: TRBV11-2
D: -
J: TRBJ2-7
size: many
CDR3: CASSFSSGNYEQYF
DNA: TGTGCCAGCAGCTTCTCATCGGGCAACTACGAGCAGTACTTC

V: TRBV7-2
D: -
J: TRBJ1-6
size: few
CDR3: CASTPRGGSYNSPLHF
DNA: TGTGCCAGCACCCCCCGGGGGGGCTCCTATAATTCACCCCTCCACTTT

V: TRBV6-1
D: -
J: TRBJ1-1
size: -
CDR3: CASRATGSGTEAFF
DNA: TGTGCCAGCAGAGCTACAGGGTCGGGCACTGAAGCTTTCTTT

V: TRBV11-2
D: -
J: TRBJ2-7
size: many
CDR3: CASSYVPYEQYF
DNA: TGTGCCAGCAGCTACGTCCCCTACGAGCAGTACTTC

V: TRBV2
D: -
J: TRBJ1-2
size: -
CDR3: CASSPGSSVGYTF
DNA: TGTGCCAGCAGCCCCGGGTCCAGTGTTGGCTACACCTTC

V: TRBV9
D: -
J: TRBJ1-1
size: -
CDR3: CASSLRWQEAEAFF
DNA: TGTGCCAGCTCCCTGAGGTGGCAGGAGGCTGAAGCTTTCTTT

V: TRBV11-3
D: -
J: TRBJ2-3
size: few
CDR3: CASSLDRGTDTQYF
DNA: TGTGCCAGCAGCTTAGATCGGGGCACAGATACGCAGTATTTT

V: TRBV18
D: TRBD2
J: TRBJ2-5
size: many
CDR3: CASSPPRLAGVQETQYF
DNA: TGTGCCAGCTCACCACCCCGACTAGCGGGAGTACAAGAGACCCAGTACTTC

V: TRBV29-1
D: -
J: TRBJ1-4
size: -
CDR3: CSVRAFGEKLFF
DNA: TGCAGCGTTCGGGCCTTCGGTGAAAAACTGTTTTTT

V: TRBV2
D: -
J: TRBJ1-2
size: many
CDR3: CASSERPYGYTF
DNA: TGTGCCAGCAGTGAACGGCCCTATGGCTACACCTTC

V: TRBV2
D: -
J: TRBJ2-1
size: many
CDR3: CASRPYRGGTNEQFF
DNA: TGTGCCAGCAGACCATACAGGGGGGGGACCAATGAGCAGTTCTTC

V: TRBV7-6
D: -
J: TRBJ1-1
size: few
CDR3: CASSLETFTEAFF
DNA: TGTGCCAGCAGCTTAGAAACCTTCACTGAAGCTTTCTTT

V: TRBV19
D: -
J: TRBJ2-7
size: few
CDR3: CASSISSYYEQYF
DNA: TGTGCCAGTAGTATTAGCAGCTACTACGAGCAGTACTTC

V: TRBV6-2/TRBV6-3
D: -
J: TRBJ2-7
size: -
CDR3: CASSYVQGRISYEQHF
DNA: TGTGCCAGCAGTTATGTGCAGGGGCGAATATCCTACGAGCAGCACTTC

V: TRBV7-9
D: -
J: TRBJ2-7
size: many
CDR3: CASSFSPYEQYF
DNA: TGTGCCAGCAGCTTTTCACCGTACGAGCAGTACTTC

V: TRBV2
D: -
J: TRBJ1-4
size: many
CDR3: CASLLRGGNEKLFF
DNA: TGTGCCAGCTTACTGCGGGGCGGGAATGAAAAACTGTTTTTT

V: TRBV20-1
D: -
J: TRBJ1-6
size: few
CDR3: CSAIRNSFNSPLHF
DNA: TGCAGTGCTATTCGGAACAGCTTTAATTCACCCCTCCACTTT

V: TRBV7-9
D: TRBD1
J: TRBJ1-1
size: -
CDR3: CATCPGGLGTEAFF
DNA: TGTGCCACCTGCCCAGGGGGCCTCGGCACTGAAGCTTTCTTT

V: TRBV6-1
D: -
J: TRBJ2-7
size: many
CDR3: CASSKGFADEQYF
DNA: TGTGCCAGCAGTAAGGGGTTCGCGGACGAGCAGTACTTC

V: TRBV15
D: -
J: TRBJ2-5
size: many
CDR3: CATIGRSQETQYF
DNA: TGTGCCACCATTGGCAGGTCCCAAGAGACCCAGTACTTC

V: TRBV28
D: TRBD1
J: TRBJ2-2
size: many
CDR3: CASSFNRGRTGGTGELFF
DNA: TGTGCCAGCAGTTTCAACAGGGGAAGGACTGGTGGGACCGGGGAGCTGTTTTTT

V: TRBV5-1
D: -
J: TRBJ1-1
size: many
CDR3: CASSLSGPYEAFF
DNA: TGCGCCAGCAGCTTGTCGGGGCCTTATGAAGCTTTCTTT

V: TRBV7-8
D: TRBD1
J: TRBJ2-4
size: few
CDR3: CASSFGQGKNIQYF
DNA: TGTGCCAGCAGCTTTGGACAGGGGAAAAACATTCAGTACTTC

V: TRBV30
D: -
J: TRBJ2-7
size: few
CDR3: CAWRGPMASEQYF
DNA: TGTGCCTGGAGGGGGCCTATGGCATCCGAGCAGTACTTC

V: TRBV9
D: -
J: TRBJ1-2
size: -
CDR3: CASSARGDGYTF
DNA: TGTGCCAGCAGCGCCAGGGGAGATGGCTACACCTTC

V: TRBV2
D: -
J: TRBJ2-1
size: -
CDR3: CASIPGSAGNEQFF
DNA: TGTGCCAGCATCCCCGGGTCCGCCGGCAATGAGCAGTTCTTC

V: TRBV28
D: TRBD2
J: TRBJ2-5
size: many
CDR3: CASSGAGVGETQYF
DNA: TGTGCCAGCAGCGGGGCGGGAGTGGGGGAGACCCAGTACTTC

V: TRBV28
D: -
J: TRBJ2-5
size: many
CDR3: CASSCLWETQYF
DNA: TGTGCCAGCAGCTGCTTGTGGGAGACCCAGTACTTC

V: TRBV6-1
D: -
J: TRBJ2-7
size: many
CDR3: CASNPSGLAEYEQYF
DNA: TGTGCCAGCAATCCCTCGGGATTAGCTGAGTACGAGCAGTACTTC

V: TRBV28
D: -
J: TRBJ1-1
size: many
CDR3: CASSLIMTGKNTEAFF
DNA: TGTGCCAGCAGTTTGATCATGACAGGAAAGAACACTGAAGCTTTCTTT

V: TRBV28
D: -
J: TRBJ2-7
size: many
CDR3: CASSLDAGTPYEQYF
DNA: TGTGCCAGCAGTTTAGATGCGGGAACCCCCTACGAGCAGTACTTC

V: TRBV5-1
D: -
J: TRBJ2-5
size: -
CDR3: CASNQFPWETQYF
DNA: TGCGCCAGCAACCAGTTCCCGTGGGAGACCCAGTACTTC

V: TRBV5-1
D: TRBD2
J: TRBJ2-1
size: -
CDR3: CASSLAGTSGRRRVYNEQFF
DNA: TGCGCCAGCAGCTTGGCCGGGACTAGCGGGAGAAGAAGAGTTTACAATGAGCAGTTCTTC